Listed here are 11 T cell receptor beta chains from one sample, sequenced in a study of T cells expressing NK-cell markers. After re-calling the 5' RACE reads, TCRdb lists one entry per CDR3 protein, DNA absent. Here the sample table reports 200,000 to 300,000 distinct CDR3 sequences. Sequencing was performed on blood T cells: a sorted CD56 or NKG2C T cell subset, CD4+ or CD8+ T cells, or bulk PBMC T cells (not recorded which). The receptors shown here come from a woman between 18 and 69 years old in good health.

The chain joins TRBV12-3 or TRBV12-4 to TRBJ2-1; TCRdb picks TRBD2, but there is no DNA to check that call. CDR3 length: 15 amino acids. The CDR3 loop reads CASSPVEGLAHEQFF.

This chain connects TRBV20-1 to TRBJ2-1; TCRdb names TRBD2, which stays unverified in the absence of DNA. CDR1 and CDR2 from the germline V gene are DFQATT and SNEGSKA (reference sequence). The CDR3 contains 16 residues. This chain's CDR3 is CSAPAPGRGRFVDQFF.

The chain is built from TRBV6-1 and TRBJ2-7; checking the TCRdb D call of TRBD1 is not possible without DNA. The CDR3 runs 17 residues. The germline V gene has CDR1 MNHNS and CDR2 SASEGT. The CDR3 sequence is CASSLRRTGTGAYEQYF.

The CDR3 reads CASSMVGSGLFF. J is TRBJ1-4 and V is TRBV19; TCRdb's D call of TRBD1 is untestable without DNA. Germline V lookup: CDR1 LNHDA, CDR2 SQIVND (reference sequence). The length of the CDR3 is 12 residues. The full variable domain, completed using reference TRBV19 and TRBJ1-4, is DGGITQSPKYLFRKEGQNVTLSCEQNLNHDAMYWYRQDPGQGLRLIYYSQIVNDFQKGDIAEGYSVSREKKESFPLTVTSAQKNPTAFYLCASSMVGSGLFFGSGTQLSVL.

V gene TRBV5-1 combines with J gene TRBJ2-3. In germline, CDR1 is SGHRS, CDR2 YFSETQ. The CDR3 length is 14 residues. The CDR3 region is CASSSILGADTQYF. The variable domain in full, completed from reference TRBV5-1 and TRBJ2-3, reads KAGVTQTPRYLIKTRGQQVTLSCSPISGHRSVSWYQQTPGQGLQFLFEYFSETQRNKGNFPGRFSGRQFSNSRSEMNVSTLELGDSALYLCASSSILGADTQYFGPGTRLTVL.

The chain combines TRBV12-3 or TRBV12-4 with TRBJ2-2; absent DNA, TCRdb's TRBD1 call cannot be checked. CDR3 length: 14 amino acids. CDR3 sequence reads: CASSLGGNTGELFF.

The rearrangement joins TRBV7-3 to TRBJ2-1; TCRdb designates TRBD1, a call that cannot be tested without DNA. From germline, CDR1 is SGHTA and CDR2 FQGTGA. The length of the CDR3 is 14 residues. CDR3 sequence: CASSPKTGAGEQFF.

This chain connects TRBV12-3 or TRBV12-4 to TRBJ1-3. The CDR3 runs 11 residues. CDR3 sequence: CASSSGNTIYF.

The rearrangement links TRBV20-1 to TRBJ2-1; TCRdb proposes TRBD2, but this gene call is untestable without DNA. Germline CDR1 DFQATT, CDR2 SNEGSKA (reference sequence). The CDR3 is made up of 16 amino acids. The CDR3 loop is CSAYYSGYSSYNEQFF.

Here the CDR3 reads CASSQVVSGRNQPQHF. The chain is built from TRBV4-3 and TRBJ1-5; the TRBD1 assignment by TCRdb is unverifiable without DNA. There are 16 residues in the CDR3. CDR1 is LGHNA, CDR2 YSLEER, per germline.

This chain links TRBV9 with TRBJ2-2. The germline gives CDR1 SGDLS, CDR2 YYNGEE. This CDR3 is 16 amino acids long. CDR3 loop: CASSFRSDSITGELFF.